Given below is one T cell receptor beta chain in context. This clonotype appeared a few times. The specificity of this receptor is unknown. Base qualities are not at hand, and no much larger clone is one base apart. Every donor was a healthy Caucasian. Three pairs of female monozygotic twins, all aged 18 to 29 years, were included in the twin cohort. Peripheral blood mononuclear cells were used as the source from which RNA for TCR libraries was isolated. These data are taken from a study of identical twins (dated by TCRdb to the mid-2010s). For context, the study as a whole: To test whether fetal clonotypes persist, the study used deep sequencing on TCR alpha and beta repertoires from monozygotic twins, unrelated adults of various ages, and cord blood. To rule out contamination, replicate twin experiments were performed at different times with different library preparation protocols. Broad study findings and their caveats: Compared with coincidental sharing between unrelated individuals, out-of-frame TCR alpha sequences shared between twins had an excess of sequences with low generation probability. Excess twin sharing in beta out-of-frame sequences was weaker because fewer shared sequences lowered the signal-to-noise ratio. Fewer insertions were carried by abundant cord blood beta clonotypes; a weaker similar trend was observed in young adult naive repertoires, while no such trend was observed in memory repertoires. Because the same donors could not be followed over many years, the conclusions depended on cross-sectional statistical analysis. In monozygotic twins, out-of-frame TCR alpha sharing was systematically underestimated by recombination models, although the models agreed with sharing between unrelated individuals. Zero-insertion analyses could be partly confounded by invariant T cells such as MAIT and iNKT, though diverse VJ usage argued against such confounding for most clonotypes.

Libraries were prepared through 5' RACE. The reads were generated on an Illumina HiSeq 2000. Template switching added a universal primer binding site, and the final cDNA carried a unique molecular identifier that allowed TCR cDNA molecules to be counted accurately. First-strand cDNA for TCR alpha and beta chains was synthesized from specific primers in the conserved constant-segment region. Each cDNA library was double barcoded, with a SMART-Mk sample barcode plus Illumina barcodes, to control for contamination. Two successive PCR steps introduced TruSeq adapter sequences along with Illumina sample barcodes. The Illumina HiSeq platform was used with custom primers to sequence TCR alpha and beta cDNA libraries. As for the original processing: MiGEC processed the raw reads to extract unique molecular identifiers, while MiXCR was used to determine the CDR3 positions. For each individual, recombination models were inferred using an EM algorithm with the repgenHMM and IGoR tools. Shared clonotypes were analyzed with the tcR package in R, and sharing was normalized by the product of cloneset sizes. Out-of-frame nonproductive sequences were analyzed to study raw recombination free of thymic and clonal selection effects. TCRdb itself trimmed the public reads at Q25 with fastp, ran MiXCR and retained productive beta chains. CDR3 protein sequences are deduplicated, and each keeps its most common genes and DNA. TCRdb's processing, not the authors' own work, is the source of the V and J calls. In all, the sample holds 700,000 to 950,000 distinct CDR3 sequences, and roughly an eighth of those were seen once. The leading ten clones occupy around 1.5% of the sample.

CDR1 and CDR2 are read off the germline V gene (reference sequence) as DFQATT and SNEGSKA. V is cut back by 1 base and J by 6 bases, with 9 bases in the junction unmatched. Inclusive of the bounding cysteine and phenylalanine, the CDR3 is 15 residues long. Only the CDR3 part of the read is kept: 45 bases, read in frame from the first base. The same sample was also used in a study of yellow fever vaccine responses in identical twins. From the second report: According to the authors, in identical twins the way T cells responded to vaccination appeared partly convergent and partly personalized. In the study, vaccine-responding T cell clones were precisely tracked in identical twins.

The receptor was isolated from a woman between 18 and 29 years old in good health. The chain is made from TRBV20-1 and TRBJ2-1, and 7 bases in between align with TRBD2. The sample comprised PBMCs. The DNA reads TGCAGTGCTAGAGCTCCAGCGGGAAATGTCAATGAGCAGTTCTTC. It translates as CSARAPAGNVNEQFF.